Listed below are T cell receptor beta chains from one sample, sequenced in a study of identical twins. TCRdb passed the 5' RACE reads through MiXCR, listing each CDR3 protein once. Of 1.5 million to 2 million distinct CDR3 sequences in the sample, under 35% were seen once. The sequencing sample was made of cord blood. These TCRs come from a newborn girl in good health. Each CDR3 is given with its conserved first and last residue. The D gene is left open where the match is weak. Not every row has a clone size; where given, it reads once, few, many or a size class.

CDR3 DNA | CDR3 protein | D gene | V gene | CDR3 length | clone size | J gene
TGTGCCAGCAGTTACCCCCTACACAGTTCCCGGGGCTACACCTTC | CASSYPLHSSRGYTF | - | TRBV7-9 | 15 | - | TRBJ1-2
TGTGCCAGCAGCCGACGGGGATCTATGGCTTACACCTTC | CASSRRGSMAYTF | - | TRBV28 | 13 | many | TRBJ1-2
TGCAGTGCTACCCGGACTAGCGGGAGGGTAAAGTTCTTC | CSATRTSGRVKFF | TRBD2 | TRBV20-1 | 13 | few | TRBJ2-1
TGCGCCAGCAGCTTGGCCCCCGTTGGGACTGAATCCTACGAGCAGTACTTC | CASSLAPVGTESYEQYF | - | TRBV5-1 | 17 | - | TRBJ2-7
TGCGCCAGCAGCTTGGCCGGGACAGTAGGCGAGCAGTACTTC | CASSLAGTVGEQYF | TRBD1 | TRBV5-1 | 14 | - | TRBJ2-7
TGTGCCAGCAGTTTTCTAGCGGGAGACGAGCAGTACTTC | CASSFLAGDEQYF | TRBD2 | TRBV27 | 13 | - | TRBJ2-7
TGCAGCACCCCGGGACAGGGAGTACAAGAGACCCAGTACTTC | CSTPGQGVQETQYF | TRBD1 | TRBV29-1 | 14 | few | TRBJ2-5
TGTGCCAGCAGCCAAGATGTGGGGGGCACTGAAGCTTTCTTT | CASSQDVGGTEAFF | - | TRBV3-1 | 14 | - | TRBJ1-1
TGTGCCAGCAGTTACTCTCCGAGACTAGCCGCTCTAGGTGAGCAGTTCTTC | CASSYSPRLAALGEQFF | TRBD2 | TRBV6-2/TRBV6-3 | 17 | - | TRBJ2-1
TGTGCCAGCAGAGACAGGGCCCCCCTCTATGGCTACACCTTC | CASRDRAPLYGYTF | TRBD1 | TRBV2 | 14 | - | TRBJ1-2
TGCGCCAGCAGCCCCATTGTAGGACAGGGGTTCAATGAGCAGTTCTTC | CASSPIVGQGFNEQFF | TRBD1 | TRBV5-1 | 16 | - | TRBJ2-1
TGCGCCAGCAGCTCGGCAGTCAGCGGCACTACTATTGATGGCTACACCTTC | CASSSAVSGTTIDGYTF | - | TRBV5-1 | 17 | - | TRBJ1-2
TGTGCCAGCAGCTTAGTAGGCTCCTGGGAGCAGTTCTTC | CASSLVGSWEQFF | - | TRBV11-2 | 13 | few | TRBJ2-1
TGTGCCAGCAGCTTTCCGGTAGCGGGAGGGCCCAATGAGCAGTTCTTC | CASSFPVAGGPNEQFF | TRBD2 | TRBV7-9 | 16 | - | TRBJ2-1
TGTGCCACCAGTGGGGGGGGGCAGTTTGGCAATGAGCAGTTCTTC | CATSGGGQFGNEQFF | - | TRBV24-1 | 15 | few | TRBJ2-1
TGCAGTGCTAGGCTACGCGGACGAGAAGACTACGAGCAGTACTTC | CSARLRGREDYEQYF | - | TRBV20-1 | 15 | - | TRBJ2-7
TGTGCCAGCAGCCGGGACAGATCCTTGTATGGCTACACCTTC | CASSRDRSLYGYTF | TRBD1 | TRBV6-5 | 14 | - | TRBJ1-2
TGTGCCAGCAGCCAATCTGGGGTAACCCAGTACTTC | CASSQSGVTQYF | - | TRBV14 | 12 | many | TRBJ2-5
TGTGCCAGCTCACCAGAACCCCTCCACTTT | CASSPEPLHF | - | TRBV18 | 10 | - | TRBJ1-6
TGCAGTGCTAGAGATTGGGGACTAGCAGGAGGCAATGAGCAGTACTTC | CSARDWGLAGGNEQYF | TRBD2 | TRBV20-1 | 16 | once | TRBJ2-5
TGCAGTGCTCCTCTCCGGGACTTCTACGAGCAGTACTTC | CSAPLRDFYEQYF | - | TRBV20-1 | 13 | - | TRBJ2-7
TGCGCCAGCAGCGACGCAGGCCCAGATACGCAGTATTTT | CASSDAGPDTQYF | - | TRBV5-1 | 13 | few | TRBJ2-3
TGTGCCAGCAGCGACAGGGAGGTTACAGATACGCAGTATTTT | CASSDREVTDTQYF | - | TRBV12-3/TRBV12-4 | 14 | - | TRBJ2-3
TGTGCCAGCAGTCCCCTTCCCGGCGGGCGAAGCTCCTACGAGCAGTACTTC | CASSPLPGGRSSYEQYF | - | TRBV28 | 17 | few | TRBJ2-7
TGTGCCAGCAGCCGGGGGATTACTAGCGGGAGGAATGAGCAGTACTTC | CASSRGITSGRNEQYF | TRBD2 | TRBV4-2 | 16 | - | TRBJ2-7
TGTGCCAGCAGCTTAGCGCCCCCCCGGGTCCCCTCCTACGAGCAGTACTTC | CASSLAPPRVPSYEQYF | - | TRBV7-2 | 17 | few | TRBJ2-7
TGCAGTTCTCGCGCCGGAAACACCATATATTTT | CSSRAGNTIYF | - | TRBV20-1 | 11 | - | TRBJ1-3
TGTGCCAGCAGTGGCTATTCAGGGGGCACTGAAGCTTTCTTT | CASSGYSGGTEAFF | TRBD1 | TRBV2 | 14 | few | TRBJ1-1
TGTGCCAGCAAGGGGATAGCGGCCTTCTACGAGCAGTACTTC | CASKGIAAFYEQYF | - | TRBV2 | 14 | - | TRBJ2-7
TGCGCCAGCAGCCACCCACTAGATGAAGAGCAGTTCTTC | CASSHPLDEEQFF | - | TRBV4-3 | 13 | - | TRBJ2-1
TGTGCCAGCAGCGTAGACCCTAGCACAGATACGCAGTATTTT | CASSVDPSTDTQYF | - | TRBV9 | 14 | many | TRBJ2-3
TGTGCCAGCCGGAAAAGGGACCGCTTGTGGGCTTTCTTT | CASRKRDRLWAFF | - | TRBV6-1 | 13 | few | TRBJ1-1
TGTGCCAGCAGACTTGCGGACAGGGGGATCTACGAGCAGTACTTC | CASRLADRGIYEQYF | TRBD1 | TRBV28 | 15 | many | TRBJ2-7
TGTGCCAGCAGCCAAGATAAGGTAGTCACCTCCTACAATGAGCAGTTCTTC | CASSQDKVVTSYNEQFF | - | TRBV4-2 | 17 | few | TRBJ2-1
TGTGCTAGTGGTTTGGTACGGGGATTGGCTTTCTTT | CASGLVRGLAFF | - | TRBV12-5 | 12 | - | TRBJ1-1
TGTGCCAGCAGCTTATGGACAGCCTCTAGCACAGATACGCAGTATTTT | CASSLWTASSTDTQYF | - | TRBV11-2 | 16 | - | TRBJ2-3
TGCAGTGCTCTGCGGGGTGGGAATCAGCCCCAGCATTTT | CSALRGGNQPQHF | - | TRBV20-1 | 13 | few | TRBJ1-5
TGTGCCAGCAGTCCGCGCTCATTGCGAGCAGATGCGCAATATTTT | CASSPRSLRADAQYF | - | TRBV12-3/TRBV12-4 | 15 | - | TRBJ2-3
TGCAGTGCTGGGACTAGCGGGGTTGATACGCAGTATTTT | CSAGTSGVDTQYF | TRBD2 | TRBV20-1 | 13 | - | TRBJ2-3
TGTGCCAGCAGTGAAAACTTCTTCACAGATACGCAGTATTTT | CASSENFFTDTQYF | - | TRBV2 | 14 | few | TRBJ2-3
TGTGCCAGCAGCCGCAGCGGGAGCACCTACGAGCAGTACTTC | CASSRSGSTYEQYF | TRBD2 | TRBV28 | 14 | few | TRBJ2-7
TGTGCCAGCAGCCAAGTATCCCCCGATTTGCCCTACAATGAGCAGTTCTTC | CASSQVSPDLPYNEQFF | - | TRBV14 | 17 | - | TRBJ2-1
TGTGCTAGTGGTTTGGTCCTAACAGGGATCCATGAGCAGTTCTTC | CASGLVLTGIHEQFF | - | TRBV12-5 | 15 | - | TRBJ2-1
TGTGCCAGCAGCCAAGGACTAGCTTTGGCCTACGAGCAGTACTTC | CASSQGLALAYEQYF | TRBD2 | TRBV4-2 | 15 | few | TRBJ2-7
TGCGCCAGCAGCGGAGGGGGGTCCCCCTACGAGCAGTACTTC | CASSGGGSPYEQYF | - | TRBV5-1 | 14 | - | TRBJ2-7
TGCGCCAGCAGCTTCGGCAAGGTCTACGAGCAGTACTTC | CASSFGKVYEQYF | - | TRBV5-1 | 13 | - | TRBJ2-7
TGTGCCAGCAGCCAAGGTGGGTTCCGGGACATCTCTACTGGAAACACCATATATTTT | CASSQGGFRDISTGNTIYF | - | TRBV4-2 | 19 | - | TRBJ1-3
TGTGCCAGCAGCTTAGGAGCGGGAGGGCTCAAAGATACGCAGTATTTT | CASSLGAGGLKDTQYF | TRBD2 | TRBV11-2 | 16 | few | TRBJ2-3
TGCAGTGCTGACACTAGCGGGACGTCCGAGACCCAGTACTTC | CSADTSGTSETQYF | TRBD2 | TRBV20-1 | 14 | - | TRBJ2-5
TGTGCCATCAGACAGAACCCTGAAGCTTTCTTT | CAIRQNPEAFF | - | TRBV10-3 | 11 | - | TRBJ1-1